The clone carrying this T cell receptor beta chain showed up many times. Its specificity is not known. V lost 4 bases, J lost 4 bases, and 13 bases lay in between. This CDR3 region has 14 residues. Germline V lookup: CDR1 SNHLY, CDR2 FYNNEI. The source of the sample is a study of response to subunit inactivated influenza vaccine. Findings and limits, study-wide: Each seasonal influenza vaccination, the authors suggested, recruits few new T cells.

MiXCR, run by TCRdb on the RT-PCR reads, gives a single entry per CDR3 protein. The data contain about 610,000 distinct CDR3 sequences, approximately 15% of them singletons. V usage is TRBV2 and J usage is TRBJ1-2, with D possibly being TRBD1 (6 bases). The sequence was collected from a middle-aged man who received an inactivated influenza vaccine. Sequencing was performed on PBMCs from blood, taken 11 to 12 days after vaccination. In DNA, the CDR3 is TGTGCCAGCAGTGTGGCAGGGGCTGCCTATGGCTACACCTTC. It yields the protein CASSVAGAAYGYTF. Using reference TRBV2 and TRBJ1-2 for the parts outside the CDR3, the full variable domain is EPEVTQTPSHQVTQMGQEVILRCVPISNHLYFYWYRQILGQKVEFLVSFYNNEISEKSEIFDDQFSVERPDGSNFTLKIRSTKLEDSAMYFCASSVAGAAYGYTFGSGTRLTVV.